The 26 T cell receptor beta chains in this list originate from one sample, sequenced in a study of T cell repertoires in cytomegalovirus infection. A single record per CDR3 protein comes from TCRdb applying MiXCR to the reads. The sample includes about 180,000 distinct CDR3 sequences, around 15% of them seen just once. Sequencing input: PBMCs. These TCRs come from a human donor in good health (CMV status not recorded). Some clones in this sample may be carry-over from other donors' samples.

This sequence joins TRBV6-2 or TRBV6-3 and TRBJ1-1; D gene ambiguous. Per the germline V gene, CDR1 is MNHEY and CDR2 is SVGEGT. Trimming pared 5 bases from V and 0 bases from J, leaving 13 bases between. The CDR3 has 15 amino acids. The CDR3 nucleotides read TGTGCCAGCAGTGCACCACCGAGTCTGAACACTGAAGCTTTCTTT. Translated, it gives CASSAPPSLNTEAFF.

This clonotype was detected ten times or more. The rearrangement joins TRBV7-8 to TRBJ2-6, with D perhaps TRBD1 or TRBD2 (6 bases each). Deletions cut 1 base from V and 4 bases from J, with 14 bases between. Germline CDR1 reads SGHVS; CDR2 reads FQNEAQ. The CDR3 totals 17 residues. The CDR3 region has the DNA TGTGCCAGCAGCTTAGTTCGGGGGCAAGAGGGGGCCAACGTCCTGACTTTC. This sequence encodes CASSLVRGQEGANVLTF.

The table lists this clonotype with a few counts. Written as DNA, the CDR3 is TGTGCCAGCAGTTACTTCCGGACCGACCTCTATGGCTACACCTTC. Translated, it gives CASSYFRTDLYGYTF. The chain is built from TRBV6-2 or TRBV6-3 and TRBJ1-2; D is unclear. The V end was cut by 1 base, the J end by 4 bases, with 13 bases between. The germline V gene encodes CDR1 MNHEY and CDR2 SVGEGT. The CDR3 has 15 residues.

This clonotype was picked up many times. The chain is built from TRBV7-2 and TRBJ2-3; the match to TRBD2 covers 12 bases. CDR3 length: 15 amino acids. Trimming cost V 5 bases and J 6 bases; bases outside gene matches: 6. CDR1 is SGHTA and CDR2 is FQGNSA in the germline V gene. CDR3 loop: CASSRLAGAGDTQYF. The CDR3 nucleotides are TGTGCCAGCAGCCGACTAGCGGGGGCCGGGGATACGCAGTATTTT.

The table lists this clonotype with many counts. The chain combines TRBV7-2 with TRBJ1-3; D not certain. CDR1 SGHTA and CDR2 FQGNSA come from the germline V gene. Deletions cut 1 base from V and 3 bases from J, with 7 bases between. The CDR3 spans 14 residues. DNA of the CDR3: TGTGCCAGCAGCTTAGTAACAGATGGAAACACCATATATTTT. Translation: CASSLVTDGNTIYF.

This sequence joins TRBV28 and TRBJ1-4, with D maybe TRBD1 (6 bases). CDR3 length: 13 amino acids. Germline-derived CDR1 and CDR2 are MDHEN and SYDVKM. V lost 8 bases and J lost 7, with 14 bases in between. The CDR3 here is CASGGTPSEKLFF. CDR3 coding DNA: TGTGCCAGCGGCGGGACACCCTCTGAAAAACTGTTTTTT.

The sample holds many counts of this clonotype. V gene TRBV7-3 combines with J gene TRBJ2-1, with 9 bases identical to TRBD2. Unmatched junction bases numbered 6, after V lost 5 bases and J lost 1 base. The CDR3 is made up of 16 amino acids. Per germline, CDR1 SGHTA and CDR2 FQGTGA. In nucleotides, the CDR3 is TGTGCCAGCAGCCCTCGGGCGGGAGGGTCCTACAATGAGCAGTTCTTC. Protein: CASSPRAGGSYNEQFF.

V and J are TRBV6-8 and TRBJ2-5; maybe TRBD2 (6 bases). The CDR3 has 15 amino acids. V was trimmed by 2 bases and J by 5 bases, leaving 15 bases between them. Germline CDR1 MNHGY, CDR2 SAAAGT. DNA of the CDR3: TGTGCCAGCAGTTACGGGTCGCGGGGTAGGGAGACCCAGTACTTC. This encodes CASSYGSRGRETQYF.

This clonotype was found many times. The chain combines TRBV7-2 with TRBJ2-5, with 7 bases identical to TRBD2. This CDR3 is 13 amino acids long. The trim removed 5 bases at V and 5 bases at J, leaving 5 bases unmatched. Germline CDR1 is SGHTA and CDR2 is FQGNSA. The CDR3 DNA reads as TGTGCCAGCAGCCGGACTAGGACGGAGACCCAGTACTTC. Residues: CASSRTRTETQYF. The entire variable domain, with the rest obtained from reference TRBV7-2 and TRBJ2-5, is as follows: GAGVSQSPSNKVTEKGKDVELRCDPISGHTALYWYRQSLGQGLEFLIYFQGNSAPDKSGLPSDRFSAERTGGSVSTLTIQRTQQEDSAVYLCASSRTRTETQYFGPGTRLLVL.

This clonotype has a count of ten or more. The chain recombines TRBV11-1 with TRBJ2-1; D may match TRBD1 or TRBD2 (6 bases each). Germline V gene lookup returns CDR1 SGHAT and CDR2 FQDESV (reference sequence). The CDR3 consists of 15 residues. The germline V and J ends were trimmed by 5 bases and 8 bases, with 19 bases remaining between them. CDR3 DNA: TGTGCCAGCAGCCTCCGGGGGCCGCCCGGGGATGAGCAGTTCTTC. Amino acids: CASSLRGPPGDEQFF.

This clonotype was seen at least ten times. The CDR3 reads CASSPIAGRAYNEQFF. The DNA for the CDR3 is TGTGCCAGCAGTCCAATAGCGGGGAGGGCCTACAATGAGCAGTTCTTC. J is TRBJ2-1 and V is TRBV27; TRBD2 agrees at 8 bases. Germline CDR1 MNHEY, CDR2 SMNVEV (reference sequence). V lost 5 bases, J lost 2 bases, and 8 bases stayed unmatched. The CDR3 has 16 amino acids.

Here the CDR3 reads CASNAETSGLAGPTDTQYF. CDR3 nucleotides: TGTGCCAGCAACGCCGAAACCTCCGGACTAGCGGGACCCACAGATACGCAGTATTTT. The chain carries TRBV7-2 and TRBJ2-3, with 12 bases fitting TRBD2. This CDR3 has 19 amino acids. The germline V gene encodes CDR1 SGHTA and CDR2 FQGNSA. With 7 bases clipped from V and 2 bases from J, the junction kept 16 bases outside the gene matches. The full variable domain, completed using reference TRBV7-2 and TRBJ2-3, is GAGVSQSPSNKVTEKGKDVELRCDPISGHTALYWYRQSLGQGLEFLIYFQGNSAPDKSGLPSDRFSAERTGGSVSTLTIQRTQQEDSAVYLCASNAETSGLAGPTDTQYFGPGTRLTVL.

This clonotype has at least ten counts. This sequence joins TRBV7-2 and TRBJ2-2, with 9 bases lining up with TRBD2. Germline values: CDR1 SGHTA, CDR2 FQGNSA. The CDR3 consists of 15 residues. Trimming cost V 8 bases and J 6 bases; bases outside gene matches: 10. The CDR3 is CASPRPGTSSGELFF. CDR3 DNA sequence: TGTGCCAGCCCCCGTCCCGGGACTAGCTCCGGGGAGCTGTTTTTT.

The CDR3 spells CASSLGGIEQFF. As DNA, the CDR3 is TGTGCCAGCAGCTTGGGGGGGATTGAGCAGTTCTTC. This chain uses TRBV5-6 with TRBJ2-1; either TRBD1 or TRBD2 may supply D (5 bases each). From germline, CDR1 is SGHDT and CDR2 YYEEEE. V lost 0 bases and J lost 9, with 7 bases in between. This CDR3 contains 12 residues.

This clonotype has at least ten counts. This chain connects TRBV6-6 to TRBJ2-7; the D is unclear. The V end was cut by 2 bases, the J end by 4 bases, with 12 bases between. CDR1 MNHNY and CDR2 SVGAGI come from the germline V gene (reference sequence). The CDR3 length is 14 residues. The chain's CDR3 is CASSYGGDGYEQYF. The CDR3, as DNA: TGTGCCAGCAGTTACGGTGGGGATGGATACGAGCAGTACTTC.

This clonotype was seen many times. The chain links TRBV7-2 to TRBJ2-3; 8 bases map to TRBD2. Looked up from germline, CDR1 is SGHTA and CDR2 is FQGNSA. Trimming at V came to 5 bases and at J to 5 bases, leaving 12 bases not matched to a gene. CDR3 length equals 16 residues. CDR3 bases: TGTGCCAGCAGCCCTTCAGCGGGAGCGCGAGAAGATACGCAGTATTTT. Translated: CASSPSAGAREDTQYF. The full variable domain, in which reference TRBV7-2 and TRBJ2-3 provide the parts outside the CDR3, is GAGVSQSPSNKVTEKGKDVELRCDPISGHTALYWYRQSLGQGLEFLIYFQGNSAPDKSGLPSDRFSAERTGGSVSTLTIQRTQQEDSAVYLCASSPSAGAREDTQYFGPGTRLTVL.

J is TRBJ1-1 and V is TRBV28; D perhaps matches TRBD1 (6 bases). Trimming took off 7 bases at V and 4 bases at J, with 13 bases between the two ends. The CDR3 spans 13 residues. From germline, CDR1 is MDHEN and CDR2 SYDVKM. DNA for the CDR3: TGTGCCAGCAACCCGGGGGGGGCCACTGAAGCTTTCTTT. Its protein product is CASNPGGATEAFF.

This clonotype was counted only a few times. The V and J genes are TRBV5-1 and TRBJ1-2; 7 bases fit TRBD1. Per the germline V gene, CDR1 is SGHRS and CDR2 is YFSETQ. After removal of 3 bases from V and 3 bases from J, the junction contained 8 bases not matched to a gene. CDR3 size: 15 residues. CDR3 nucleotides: TGCGCCAGCAGCTCGGACAGGCGAAACGACTATGGCTACACCTTC. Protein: CASSSDRRNDYGYTF.

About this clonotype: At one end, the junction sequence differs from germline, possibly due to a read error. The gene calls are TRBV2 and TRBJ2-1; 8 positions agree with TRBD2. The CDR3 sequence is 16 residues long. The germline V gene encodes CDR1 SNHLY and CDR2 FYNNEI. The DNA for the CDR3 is TGTGCCAGCAGTTCCGGGGGGGAATCCGTCTACAATGAGCAGTTATTC. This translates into CASSSGGESVYNEQLF.

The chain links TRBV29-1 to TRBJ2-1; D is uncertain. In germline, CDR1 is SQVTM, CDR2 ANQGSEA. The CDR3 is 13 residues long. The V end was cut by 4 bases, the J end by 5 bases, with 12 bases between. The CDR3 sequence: CSVVLSVHNEQFF. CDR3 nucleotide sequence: TGCAGCGTTGTGCTCTCCGTCCACAATGAGCAGTTCTTC.

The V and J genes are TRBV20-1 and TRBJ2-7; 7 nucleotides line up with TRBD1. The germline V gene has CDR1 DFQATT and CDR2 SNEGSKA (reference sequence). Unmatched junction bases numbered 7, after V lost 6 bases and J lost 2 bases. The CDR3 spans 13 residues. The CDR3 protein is CSATGTATYEQYF. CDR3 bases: TGCAGTGCGACCGGGACAGCCACCTACGAGCAGTACTTC.

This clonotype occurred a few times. The CDR3 DNA reads TGTGCCAGCAGTCCGGGCTCGGGGCCCCACACTGAAGCTTTCTTT. Translated: CASSPGSGPHTEAFF. The rearrangement uses TRBV27 and TRBJ1-1; perhaps TRBD1 as D (5 bases). V was clipped by 5 bases and J by 3 bases, with 16 bases between them. Germline V gene sequence: CDR1 MNHEY, CDR2 SMNVEV (reference sequence). This CDR3 contains 15 residues.

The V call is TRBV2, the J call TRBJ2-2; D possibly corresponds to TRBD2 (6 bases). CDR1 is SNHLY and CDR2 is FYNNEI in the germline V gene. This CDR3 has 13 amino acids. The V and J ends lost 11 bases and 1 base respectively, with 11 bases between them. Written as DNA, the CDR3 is TGTGCCGGGGGGTCGGAGAACACCGGGGAGCTGTTTTTT. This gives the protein CAGGSENTGELFF. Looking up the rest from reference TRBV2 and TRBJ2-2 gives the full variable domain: EPEVTQTPSHQVTQMGQEVILRCVPISNHLYFYWYRQILGQKVEFLVSFYNNEISEKSEIFDDQFSVERPDGSNFTLKIRSTKLEDSAMYFCAGGSENTGELFFGEGSRLTVL.

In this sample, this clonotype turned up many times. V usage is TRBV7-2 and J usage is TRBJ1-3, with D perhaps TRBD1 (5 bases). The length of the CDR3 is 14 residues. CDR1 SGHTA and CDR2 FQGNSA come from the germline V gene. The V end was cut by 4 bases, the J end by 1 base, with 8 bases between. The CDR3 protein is CASSSWTSGNTIYF. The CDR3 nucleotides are TGTGCCAGCAGCTCATGGACATCTGGAAACACCATATATTTT.

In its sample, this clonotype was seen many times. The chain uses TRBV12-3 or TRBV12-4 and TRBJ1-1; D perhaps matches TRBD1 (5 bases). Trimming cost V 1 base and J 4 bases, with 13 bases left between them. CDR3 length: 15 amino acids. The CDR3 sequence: CASSLDPREGTEAFF. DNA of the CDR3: TGTGCCAGCAGTTTAGACCCCAGGGAGGGCACTGAAGCTTTCTTT.

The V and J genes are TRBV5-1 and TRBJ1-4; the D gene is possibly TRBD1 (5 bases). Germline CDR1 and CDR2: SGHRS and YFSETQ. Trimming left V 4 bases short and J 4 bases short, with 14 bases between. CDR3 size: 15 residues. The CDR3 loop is CASSPTGTINEKLFF. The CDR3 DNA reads TGCGCCAGCAGCCCCACAGGAACCATTAATGAAAAACTGTTTTTT. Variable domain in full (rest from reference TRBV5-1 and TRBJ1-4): KAGVTQTPRYLIKTRGQQVTLSCSPISGHRSVSWYQQTPGQGLQFLFEYFSETQRNKGNFPGRFSGRQFSNSRSEMNVSTLELGDSALYLCASSPTGTINEKLFFGSGTQLSVL.